This T cell receptor (beta chain) was obtained from a study of T cell clones after liver transplantation. Across the whole study: Tolerance: complete withdrawal held at least one year, liver enzymes staying within twice normal.

Sequencing was performed with immunoSEQ multiplex PCR; in TCRdb, only in-frame clones are kept and a portion is missing. The sample records roughly 120,000 clones, around nine tenths being singletons. This clone was counted only a few times. V was shortened by 7 bases and J by 7 bases, with 14 bases between the two germline ends. This CDR3 spans 13 amino acids. Germline CDR1 reads LNHDA; CDR2 reads SQIVND (reference sequence). The TCR was taken from a human patient who received a liver transplant. Among the T cells, some may be from the graft donor. Sequenced here: CD4+ T cells from blood, sampled 12 months after liver transplant. This sequence joins TRBV19 and TRBJ1-5, with TRBD1 as a possible D gene (6 bases). CDR3 DNA sequence: TGTGCCAGTACCACACAGGGTAGGCAGCCCCAGCATTTT. Residues: CASTTQGRQPQHF.